This TCR beta chain derives from a study of persistence of HIV-infected CD4 T cells. Overall study findings and caveats: CMV- and Gag-responding cells had lower TCRbeta richness than CD3/CD28-responding cells. Antigen-responding cells were enriched for degenerate expanded CDR3beta sequences.

With regard to this clone: Its target is not known.

The stimulus was an HIV-1 Gag 15-mer peptide pool, 0.8 to 1 ug/peptide/mL. Responding CD4+ T cells were sorted by upregulation of both CD40 ligand and CD69. Adults with HIV-1 started suppressive ART while chronically infected. CD8+ T cells were removed from PBMCs prior to stimulation. The length of the CDR3 is 11 residues. Germline V gene lookup returns CDR1 SNHLY and CDR2 FYNNEI. Trimming took 4 bases from V and 6 from J, leaving 7 bases between them. The libraries were made with immunoSEQ version 4 in survey mode. Method: immunoSEQ multiplex PCR; TCRdb's copy keeps in-frame clones and lacks some. The table records about 25,000 clones, 74% of them present only once.

The source material was CD4+ T cells sorted from PBMCs after roughly 19-hour stimulation, sampled from a patient who received antiretroviral therapy. The chain is built from TRBV2 and TRBJ2-7; D unresolved. This receptor was obtained from an adult man with HIV who was CMV-seropositive. CDR3 in DNA: TGTGCCAGCAGTGGGGAAGGCGAGCAGTACTTC. Its translation is CASSGEGEQYF.